Detailed here is one T cell receptor (beta chain). This clone's antigen is unknown. Base quality data are lacking; no much larger clone is found one base away. For sequencing of the TCRbeta CDR3 region, genomic DNA was extracted from the sorted cells. The immunoSEQ Assay was used for sequencing of TCRbeta CDR3 regions. The table comes from immuneACCESS by way of TCRdb, which keeps in-frame sequences with V and J called. Part of the clones is missing from these tables; in studies checked, under half for an unresolved V gene and the rest for unknown reasons. This sample holds about 55,000 clones; about 80% were observed only once. The top ten clonotypes cover approximately 4.4% of the sample. Patients with a history of autoimmune disease or receiving systemic immunosuppression were excluded from the trial. Peripheral blood for TCR sequencing was drawn from every dose cohort at baseline, at cycle 4 day 1 and at cycle 7 day 1. Samples were obtained from an open-label, multicenter, first-in-human phase I dose-escalation trial of ivuxolimab. Adults with locally advanced or metastatic head and neck squamous cell, hepatocellular, melanoma or renal cell carcinoma were enrolled in the trial. CD4+ and CD8+ T cells were sorted separately from peripheral blood before TCR sequencing.

This specimen belongs to a study of OX40 agonist ivuxolimab in advanced cancers. Describing the broader study: Ivuxolimab was a fully human IgG2 agonistic monoclonal antibody targeting the costimulatory receptor OX40 (CD134). Intravenous ivuxolimab was administered to patients every 2 weeks at six dose levels: 0.01, 0.1, 0.3, 1.5, 3 and 10 mg/kg. Of the approximately 53 patients in dose escalation, some 20 had hepatocellular carcinoma, about 15 had melanoma, 9 had renal cell carcinoma and 9 had head and neck cancer. The dose-escalation cohort was about 86% male with a mean age of around 62 years, ranging from roughly 20 to 80. Patients were allowed to have had prior anti-PD-1, anti-PD-L1 or anti-CTLA-4 therapy, and approximately 43% of the dose-escalation patients had previously received checkpoint inhibitors. Partial responses were achieved by three dose-escalation patients, of whom one had hepatocellular carcinoma and two had cutaneous melanoma. The purpose of peripheral TCRbeta sequencing was to test whether ivuxolimab changed TCR sequence diversity and led to clonal T-cell expansion. The paper covers the monotherapy dose-escalation part of the phase I ivuxolimab trial, which included N of about 51 patients.

What the research found in general, with its limitations: Low levels of normalized T-cell clonal expansion were also shown by some nonresponding patients. At doses of 0.1 to 3.0 mg/kg, clonal expansion of both CD4+ and CD8+ T cells in blood was seen between baseline and week 6. The antigen specificity of the clonally expanded peripheral T cells was not determined. Partial responders in the 0.1-3.0 mg/kg groups had among the lowest normalized peripheral clonal expansion, especially among CD8+ T cells. On average, CD8+ T cells showed more expanded clones than CD4+ T cells after ivuxolimab.

The CDR3, cysteine through phenylalanine, is 14 amino acids long. Only the CDR3 portion is preserved as DNA: 42 bases, with reading frame beginning at the first base. Taken from the germline V gene, the CDR1 and CDR2 loops are KGHSH and LQKENI. Trimming removed 4 bases from V and 1 base from J, leaving 8 bases between the germline ends. This sequence was found in an adult with an advanced solid tumor such as melanoma, head and neck, liver or kidney cancer. Sequencing was performed on CD4+ or CD8+ T cells sorted from blood, taken in a trial of the OX40 agonist ivuxolimab. Recombination connected TRBV18 to TRBJ2-1; perhaps TRBD2 is the D gene, with 6 bases matching. The nucleotide sequence is given as TGTGCCAGCTCACGAGCGGGTTCCTACAATGAGCAGTTCTTC. It translates as CASSRAGSYNEQFF.